A selection of T cell receptor beta chains follows, all from one sample in a study of beta chain features in type 1 diabetes. The repertoire was sequenced with immunoSEQ multiplex PCR; TCRdb's copy has only in-frame clones and lacks some. This sample yields under 300,000 clones, of which 16% are seen a single time; approximately 0.081% belongs to the top ten. The source material was naive CD4+ T cells from blood. The source is a young man with type 1 diabetes. Each CDR3 is given with its conserved first and last residue. D genes are given only for firm matches. Size is stated for part of the rows, as once, few or many counts, or as a class when the clone is expanded.

cdr3_aa: CSVEDRRKAFF
cdr3_nt: TGCAGCGTTGAAGACAGGAGGAAAGCTTTCTTT
d_call: -
v_call: TRBV29-1
j_call: TRBJ1-1
clone_size: -

cdr3_aa: CSVEVGLAGVDTQYF
cdr3_nt: TGCAGCGTTGAAGTGGGACTAGCGGGAGTAGATACGCAGTATTTT
d_call: TRBD2
v_call: TRBV29-1
j_call: TRBJ2-3
clone_size: -

cdr3_aa: CASSRGLADNEQFF
cdr3_nt: TGCGCCAGCAGTAGGGGACTAGCGGACAATGAGCAGTTCTTC
d_call: TRBD2
v_call: TRBV5-1
j_call: TRBJ2-1
clone_size: -

cdr3_aa: CASSPRYSSGANVLTF
cdr3_nt: TGTGCCAGCTCACCCCGTTATAGCTCTGGGGCCAACGTCCTGACTTTC
d_call: -
v_call: TRBV18
j_call: TRBJ2-6
clone_size: -

cdr3_aa: CASSGGPHSYEQYF
cdr3_nt: TGTGCCAGCAGTGGGGGCCCTCACTCATACGAGCAGTACTTC
d_call: -
v_call: TRBV25-1
j_call: TRBJ2-7
clone_size: few

cdr3_aa: CASSSTSGSYNEQFF
cdr3_nt: TGTGCCAGCAGCTCCACTAGCGGAAGTTACAATGAGCAGTTCTTC
d_call: TRBD2
v_call: TRBV7-2
j_call: TRBJ2-1
clone_size: -

cdr3_aa: CASSPGGTLMYEQYF
cdr3_nt: TGTGCCAGCAGCCCCGGCGGGACACTCATGTACGAGCAGTACTTC
d_call: -
v_call: TRBV7-2
j_call: TRBJ2-7
clone_size: -

cdr3_aa: CASSSHLRTGVYF
cdr3_nt: TGTGCCAGCAGCTCACACCTCAGGACAGGGGTGTATTTT
d_call: TRBD1
v_call: TRBV9
j_call: TRBJ2-3
clone_size: -

cdr3_aa: CAISSFRDRGTDTQYF
cdr3_nt: TGTGCCATCAGTTCCTTCCGGGACAGGGGCACAGATACGCAGTATTTT
d_call: TRBD1
v_call: TRBV10-3
j_call: TRBJ2-3
clone_size: -

cdr3_aa: CAWSGRSAGANVLTF
cdr3_nt: TGTGCCTGGAGTGGTCGGTCAGCTGGGGCCAACGTCCTGACTTTC
d_call: -
v_call: TRBV30
j_call: TRBJ2-6
clone_size: few

cdr3_aa: CSVVETGLNTEAFF
cdr3_nt: TGCAGCGTTGTCGAGACAGGACTGAACACTGAAGCTTTCTTT
d_call: -
v_call: TRBV29-1
j_call: TRBJ1-1
clone_size: few

cdr3_aa: CASSEVASGRRNEQFF
cdr3_nt: TGTGCCAGCAGTGAAGTGGCTAGCGGGAGAAGGAATGAGCAGTTCTTC
d_call: TRBD2
v_call: TRBV6-1
j_call: TRBJ2-1
clone_size: -

cdr3_aa: CASRAQGNTEAFF
cdr3_nt: TGTGCCAGCAGAGCCCAAGGGAACACTGAAGCTTTCTTT
d_call: -
v_call: TRBV9
j_call: TRBJ1-1
clone_size: -

cdr3_aa: CSAMERMNTEAFF
cdr3_nt: TGCAGCGCCATGGAAAGGATGAACACTGAAGCTTTCTTT
d_call: -
v_call: TRBV29-1
j_call: TRBJ1-1
clone_size: -

cdr3_aa: CASSFAPTDTQYF
cdr3_nt: TGTGCCAGCAGTTTTGCTCCCACAGATACGCAGTATTTT
d_call: -
v_call: TRBV27
j_call: TRBJ2-3
clone_size: -

cdr3_aa: CASRSSGGSGETQYF
cdr3_nt: TGTGCCAGCCGATCCTCCGGCGGGAGCGGCGAGACCCAGTACTTC
d_call: TRBD2
v_call: TRBV7-2
j_call: TRBJ2-5
clone_size: few

cdr3_aa: CASSPRGASDTIYF
cdr3_nt: TGTGCCAGCTCACCTCGCGGGGCGTCGGACACCATATATTTT
d_call: -
v_call: TRBV18
j_call: TRBJ1-3
clone_size: few

cdr3_aa: CASSGTYGPSGQFF
cdr3_nt: TGTGCCAGCAGCGGGACTTACGGACCCTCGGGGCAGTTCTTC
d_call: -
v_call: TRBV27
j_call: TRBJ2-1
clone_size: -

cdr3_aa: CSVTERDYSYEQYF
cdr3_nt: TGCAGCGTCACCGAGCGGGATTACTCCTACGAGCAGTACTTC
d_call: TRBD2
v_call: TRBV29-1
j_call: TRBJ2-7
clone_size: -

cdr3_aa: CASSPPSGFNNEQFF
cdr3_nt: TGTGCCAGCAGTCCCCCCAGCGGGTTTAACAATGAGCAGTTCTTC
d_call: -
v_call: TRBV27
j_call: TRBJ2-1
clone_size: -

cdr3_aa: CASSLSGTAYEQYF
cdr3_nt: TGTGCCAGCAGCTTATCCGGGACAGCCTACGAGCAGTACTTC
d_call: TRBD1
v_call: TRBV11-1
j_call: TRBJ2-7
clone_size: few

cdr3_aa: CASSPASGPETQYF
cdr3_nt: TGTGCCAGCAGCCCGGCCTCGGGCCCGGAGACCCAGTACTTC
d_call: -
v_call: TRBV7-9
j_call: TRBJ2-5
clone_size: -

cdr3_aa: CASSFAAEETQYF
cdr3_nt: TGTGCCAGCAGTTTCGCGGCGGAAGAGACCCAGTACTTC
d_call: -
v_call: TRBV28
j_call: TRBJ2-5
clone_size: few

cdr3_aa: CSAGTDHTGELFF
cdr3_nt: TGCAGCGCTGGGACAGATCACACCGGGGAGCTGTTTTTT
d_call: TRBD1
v_call: TRBV29-1
j_call: TRBJ2-2
clone_size: few

cdr3_aa: CSVGDRAAETQYF
cdr3_nt: TGCAGCGTTGGGGACAGGGCCGCGGAGACCCAGTACTTC
d_call: TRBD1
v_call: TRBV29-1
j_call: TRBJ2-5
clone_size: few

cdr3_aa: CSIGSPGKTDTQYF
cdr3_nt: TGCAGCATTGGAAGTCCGGGGAAGACAGATACGCAGTATTTT
d_call: -
v_call: TRBV29-1
j_call: TRBJ2-3
clone_size: -

cdr3_aa: CASSGGRSGANVLTF
cdr3_nt: TGCGCCAGCAGCGGCGGACGCTCTGGGGCCAACGTCCTGACTTTC
d_call: -
v_call: TRBV5-1
j_call: TRBJ2-6
clone_size: -

cdr3_aa: CSVGGGGYGYTF
cdr3_nt: TGCAGCGTTGGAGGGGGCGGCTATGGCTACACCTTC
d_call: TRBD1
v_call: TRBV29-1
j_call: TRBJ1-2
clone_size: few